Shown below are 8 T cell receptor beta chains from a single sample sequenced in a study of tumor and adjacent non-tumor tissue in lung cancer. TCRbeta libraries were built with three rounds of nested PCR, modified from ARM-PCR. TCRdb re-called the multiplex PCR reads with MiXCR, one entry per CDR3 protein. This sample yields over 110,000 distinct CDR3 sequences, of which approximately 70% are seen a single time; approximately 18% belongs to the top ten. This sample's RNA came from whole unsorted tissue. What was sequenced was lung tumor tissue. These TCRs come from a man aged 55 to 70 with small cell lung cancer.

With regard to this clonotype: A much larger clone lies one base from this, so it may be a read error. This chain links TRBV20-1 with TRBJ2-3; no clear D. This CDR3 contains 18 residues. Trimming took off 6 bases at V and 2 bases at J, with 27 bases between the two ends. Germline V CDR1 and CDR2: DFQATT, SNEGSKA (reference sequence). The CDR3 is CSATQSASRKAPTDTQYF. The CDR3, as DNA: TGCAGTGCCACTCAATCCGCATCACGGAAGGCCCCCACAGATACGCAGTATTTT.

Note on this clonotype: At one boundary the junction diverges from the germline segment, which might be a read error. This chain connects TRBV11-2 to TRBJ2-1; 11 bases map to TRBD2. The CDR3 has 15 residues. In germline, CDR1 is SGHAT, CDR2 FQNNGV. The CDR3 reads CASNLLAGVFNEQFF. DNA for the CDR3: TGTGCCAGCAACTTACTAGCGGGAGTGTTCAATGAGCAATTCTTC.

On this clonotype itself: Since a much larger clone is just one base distant, this may be a read error. The conserved closing phenylalanine or tryptophan is absent in this CDR3, likely reflecting a read error. The chain joins TRBV20-1 to TRBJ2-1; 10 bases match TRBD2. Germline V lookup: CDR1 DFQATT, CDR2 SNEGSKA (reference sequence). Trimming removed 3 bases from V and 0 bases from J; junction bases left unmatched: 5. This CDR3 region has 16 residues. CDR3 region: CSARSSSGSSYNEQFL. DNA for the CDR3: TGCAGTGCTAGGTCCTCTAGCGGGAGCTCCTACAATGAGCAGTTCCTC.

The chain has TRBV6-1 and TRBJ2-7; D remains unclear. The germline V and J ends were trimmed by 6 bases and 0 bases, with 12 bases remaining between them. The CDR3 is made up of 14 amino acids. The V gene's germline CDR1 is MNHNS and CDR2 SASEGT. This CDR3 is CASRRTVGSYEQYV. The CDR3 nucleotides are TGTGCCAGCAGGAGAACAGTGGGCTCCTACGAGCAGTACGTC.

This clonotype was picked up a small number of times. One end of the junction fails to match germline, which may point to a read error. The J gene is TRBJ1-1, the V gene TRBV6-1; D is possibly TRBD1 (5 bases). The CDR3 consists of 14 residues. CDR1 is MNHNS, CDR2 SASEGT, per germline. For the CDR3, the DNA is TGTGTCAGCAGTGAGCAGGGAGTCTACACTGAAGCTTTCTTT. Translated, it gives CVSSEQGVYTEAFF.

The rearrangement links TRBV6-2 or TRBV6-3 to TRBJ2-3; TRBD1 matches 8 bases. This CDR3 contains 15 residues. The trim removed 4 bases at V and 11 bases at J, leaving 14 bases unmatched. Germline V gene data show CDR1 as MNHEY and CDR2 as SVGEGT. The CDR3 spells CASSLRAGGKYMQYF. The CDR3 bases are TGTGCCAGCAGTTTAAGGGCAGGGGGCAAATATATGCAGTATTTT.

The table lists this clonotype with many counts. The gene calls are TRBV20-1 and TRBJ1-2; D is possibly TRBD1 (6 bases). The CDR3 is made up of 12 amino acids. Germline assignment: CDR1 DFQATT and CDR2 SNEGSKA (reference sequence). The V and J ends lost 6 bases and 8 bases respectively, with 16 bases between them. The CDR3 loop is CSATTRQEGYTF. The CDR3 DNA follows: TGCAGTGCCACAACCCGACAGGAAGGCTACACCTTC.

This clonotype has only a few counts. This could be a read error, since a much larger clone is one nucleotide away. The J gene is TRBJ2-1, the V gene TRBV29-1; TRBD2 might be the D (7 bases). Germline values: CDR1 SQVTM, CDR2 ANQGSEA. The CDR3 loop spans 13 amino acids. For the CDR3, the DNA is TGCAACGCCTGGGACTACCAAAGTGGGGGCGGGTTCTTC. Encoded protein: CNAWDYQSGGGFF.